These 14 T cell receptor beta chains came from one sample sequenced in a study of cytomegalovirus exposure and HLA in healthy donors. PCR amplification relied on 60 Vbeta primers (plus 13 Jbeta primers). Generated by immunoSEQ multiplex PCR, the TCRdb table keeps only in-frame clones and is missing some. The sample records fewer than 200,000 clones, approximately 84% being singletons. The specimen sequenced was PBMCs. Source of these receptors: a woman aged 45-59 years in good health and CMV-seropositive.

The chain combines TRBV28 with TRBJ2-7, with D tentatively TRBD1 (6 bases). Trimming left V 3 bases short and J 0 bases short, with 15 bases between. CDR1 and CDR2 (germline): MDHEN, SYDVKM. The CDR3 is made up of 16 amino acids. As DNA, the CDR3 is TGTGCCAGCAGTTTCGCGTTAGGGACACCCTCCTACGAGCAGTACTTC. Its protein product is CASSFALGTPSYEQYF.

V gene TRBV11-3 combines with J gene TRBJ1-1; 8 bases line up with TRBD1. CDR1 is SGHNT and CDR2 is YENEEA in the germline V gene. The ends lost 4 bases at V and 1 base at J; junction bases unmatched: 2. The CDR3 sequence is 14 residues long. The CDR3, as DNA: TGTGCCAGCAGCTCGACAGGGGAGAACACTGAAGCTTTCTTT. Translating gives CASSSTGENTEAFF.

The chain links TRBV5-4 to TRBJ2-2; weak D call: TRBD2 (6 bases). The ends were cut back, 0 bases at V and 1 base at J, with 13 bases in the middle. In germline, CDR1 is SGHNT, CDR2 YYREEE (reference sequence). CDR3 length: 17 residues. The CDR3 DNA sequence: TGTGCCAGCAGCTTGGGGGGACTCAGTAGGAACACCGGGGAGCTGTTTTTT. Encoded protein: CASSLGGLSRNTGELFF.

The chain links TRBV7-8 to TRBJ1-2, with 7 nucleotides matching TRBD1. Germline-derived CDR1 and CDR2 are SGHVS and FQNEAQ. With V trimmed by 4 bases and J by 7 bases, 9 bases remained unmatched. The CDR3 runs to 14 residues. Here the CDR3 reads CASSYRLDRSGYTF. CDR3 nucleotide sequence: TGTGCCAGCAGCTACCGATTGGACAGGTCTGGCTACACCTTC.

This clone was found once. The CDR3 is CASSLPGGSGVSYEQYF. For the CDR3, the DNA is TGTGCCAGTAGTCTTCCCGGTGGTAGCGGGGTCTCCTACGAGCAGTACTTC. This chain joins TRBV19 and TRBJ2-7, with TRBD2 matching 8 bases. The CDR3 has 17 amino acids. Germline CDR1 is LNHDA and CDR2 is SQIVND (reference sequence). With V trimmed by 5 bases and J by 0 bases, 12 bases remained unmatched.

The chain links TRBV25-1 to TRBJ1-2, with D perhaps matching TRBD1 (6 bases). V lost 2 bases, J lost 5 bases, and 15 bases lay in between. Germline-derived CDR1 and CDR2 are MGHDK and SYGVNS. The CDR3 covers 15 residues. CDR3 residues: CASSELIRGGYGYTF. The CDR3 nucleotides read TGTGCCAGCAGTGAACTCATCAGGGGCGGATATGGCTACACCTTC.

The V gene is TRBV19, the J gene TRBJ2-5; a possible D gene is TRBD2 (5 bases). V was clipped by 5 bases and J by 2 bases, with 9 bases between them. The CDR3 runs to 13 residues. From germline, CDR1 is LNHDA and CDR2 SQIVND (reference sequence). The CDR3 region has the DNA TGTGCCAGTAGTCCCCCGGGACAAGAGACCCAGTACTTC. This codes for CASSPPGQETQYF.

V is TRBV4-3 and J is TRBJ2-3; 16 bases match TRBD2. The CDR3 is 19 residues long. Per the germline V gene, CDR1 is LGHNA and CDR2 is YSLEER. The trim removed 0 bases at V and 2 bases at J, leaving 5 bases unmatched. CDR3 bases: TGCGCCAGCAGCCAAGAGGGGACTAGCGGGAGGGCCGACACAGATACGCAGTATTTT. It codes for CASSQEGTSGRADTDTQYF.

The chain couples TRBV7-2 to TRBJ2-5; TRBD2 aligns across 8 bases. Germline V lookup: CDR1 SGHTA, CDR2 FQGNSA. CDR3 size: 16 residues. V was clipped by 1 base and J by 11 bases; unmatched bases: 15. This CDR3 is CASSLGAGGVGGEQYF. CDR3 nucleotide sequence: TGTGCCAGCAGCTTAGGGGCGGGGGGCGTAGGAGGAGAGCAGTACTTC.

The V call is TRBV7-3, the J call TRBJ2-2, with a possible D match to TRBD2 (6 bases). V was cut by 3 bases and J by 1 base, with 9 bases left in between. Germline V gives CDR1 SGHTA, CDR2 FQGTGA. This CDR3 region has 15 residues. CDR3 nucleotide sequence: TGTGCCAGCAGCTTTGGGGGAGGGAACACCGGGGAGCTGTTTTTT. This translates into CASSFGGGNTGELFF.

The genes are TRBV11-2 and TRBJ2-1, with 8 nucleotides matching TRBD1. Germline lookup yields CDR1 SGHAT and CDR2 FQNNGV. J gave up 3 bases and V 5 bases, and 3 bases lay outside the gene matches. The CDR3 is made up of 14 amino acids. The CDR3 spells CASSRGQGYNEQFF. The CDR3 DNA reads as TGTGCCAGCAGCCGCGGACAGGGCTACAATGAGCAGTTCTTC.

The gene calls are TRBV7-3 and TRBJ1-1; 11 nucleotides agree with TRBD1. The CDR3 is 15 residues long. CDR1 and CDR2 from the germline V gene are SGHTA and FQGTGA. After removal of 5 bases from V and 6 bases from J, the junction contained 8 bases not matched to a gene. CDR3 region: CASSTFGQGASEAFF. The DNA for the CDR3 is TGTGCCAGCAGCACCTTCGGACAGGGGGCCTCTGAAGCTTTCTTT. The variable domain in full, completed from reference TRBV7-3 and TRBJ1-1, reads GAGVSQTPSNKVTEKGKYVELRCDPISGHTALYWYRQSLGQGPEFLIYFQGTGAADDSGLPNDRFFAVRPEGSVSTLKIQRTERGDSAVYLCASSTFGQGASEAFFGQGTRLTVV.

The V call is TRBV7-2, the J call TRBJ1-2, with 9 positions matching TRBD1. V lost 5 bases and J lost 4; bases outside the gene matches: 5. This CDR3 is 14 amino acids long. Germline V gene data show CDR1 as SGHTA and CDR2 as FQGNSA. The CDR3: CASSPTGGGYGYTF. CDR3 sequence (DNA): TGTGCCAGCAGCCCCACAGGGGGCGGCTATGGCTACACCTTC.

V gene TRBV30 combines with J gene TRBJ2-4; TRBD2 agrees at 10 bases. Germline V gene data show CDR1 as GTSNPN and CDR2 as SVGIG (reference sequence). Germline trimming cut 4 bases from V and 9 bases from J; bases unmatched to any gene: 6. This CDR3 has 13 amino acids. CDR3: CAWNSGGAGIQYF. The CDR3, as DNA: TGTGCCTGGAACAGCGGGGGGGCCGGCATTCAGTACTTC.